This T cell receptor (beta chain) emerged from a study of blood T cell repertoires in COVID-19. Sequenced by immunoSEQ multiplex PCR; TCRdb stores in-frame clones only, minus some. The sample has about 170,000 clones, roughly 80% seen once. The source is a man between 65 and 85 years old with acute or convalescent COVID-19. What was sequenced was peripheral blood.

The CDR3, as DNA: TGTGCCAGCAGCTGGGGAACAGGGGGAAACTATGGCTACACCTTC. Amino acids: CASSWGTGGNYGYTF. This sequence joins TRBV5-8 and TRBJ1-2; the match to TRBD1 covers 8 bases. V was pared by 3 bases and J by 2 bases, with 6 bases of the junction left unmatched. The CDR3 runs 15 residues. Germline V gives CDR1 SGHTS, CDR2 YDEGEE. Using reference TRBV5-8 and TRBJ1-2 for the parts outside the CDR3, the full variable domain is EAGVTQSPTHLIKTRGQQATLRCSPISGHTSVYWYQQALGLGLQFLLWYDEGEERNRGNFPPRFSGRQFPNYSSELNVNALELEDSALYLCASSWGTGGNYGYTFGSGTRLTVV.